The 32 T cell receptor beta chains listed next were all sequenced from one sample in a study of blood T cell repertoires in COVID-19. The table came from immunoSEQ multiplex PCR; TCRdb's copy has only in-frame clones and leaves some out. Among some 260,000 clones, under 90% were seen once, and the ten largest hold approximately 4.5%. Specimen: PBMCs or T cells enriched from blood (not recorded which). Receptor source: a man aged 30 to 39 with acute COVID-19.

This chain uses TRBV7-9 with TRBJ2-3; maybe TRBD2 (6 bases). In germline, CDR1 is SEHNR, CDR2 FQNEAQ (reference sequence). The CDR3 spans 16 residues. V shed 5 bases and J shed 4 bases, with 19 bases lying between them. Here the CDR3 reads CASSRGGHPAADTQYF. Written as DNA, the CDR3 is TGTGCCAGCAGCCGGGGAGGACACCCTGCGGCAGATACGCAGTATTTT.

J is TRBJ1-2 and V is TRBV10-1; D not certain. Between the trimmed V and J ends, which lost 4 bases and 3 bases, there was a span of 12 bases. Germline values: CDR1 WNHNN, CDR2 SYGVQD (reference sequence). The CDR3 is 14 residues long. CDR3 bases: TGCGCCAGCAGTGGTCCGGGGTTATACTATGGCTACACCTTC. Protein: CASSGPGLYYGYTF.

The J gene is TRBJ2-3, the V gene TRBV10-3; 8 nucleotides match TRBD2. CDR1 is ENHRY and CDR2 is SYGVKD in the germline V gene. Trimming cost V 3 bases and J 0 bases; bases outside gene matches: 8. This CDR3 has 17 amino acids. The CDR3 bases are TGTGCCATCAGTGACGGGGGGGGTCTTCTAAGCACAGATACGCAGTATTTT. It specifies CAISDGGGLLSTDTQYF.

The chain carries TRBV6-1 and TRBJ1-2, with D perhaps TRBD1 (5 bases). Germline V gene lookup returns CDR1 MNHNS and CDR2 SASEGT. V was clipped by 1 base and J by 8 bases, with 17 bases between them. CDR3 length: 15 amino acids. The CDR3 reads CASSEDRFGSSGYTF. The DNA of the CDR3 is TGTGCCAGCAGTGAAGACAGGTTCGGAAGTTCAGGCTACACCTTC.

The rearrangement joins TRBV5-1 to TRBJ2-5; weak D call: TRBD1 (6 bases). The germline V gene has CDR1 SGHRS and CDR2 YFSETQ. The CDR3 consists of 13 residues. The V and J ends lost 4 bases and 1 base respectively, with 8 bases between them. Here the CDR3 reads CASSTQGQETQYF. The CDR3 DNA reads TGCGCCAGCAGCACACAGGGCCAAGAGACCCAGTACTTC.

This chain links TRBV18 with TRBJ2-4, with 11 bases lining up with TRBD2. This CDR3 spans 15 amino acids. Germline CDR1 reads KGHSH; CDR2 reads LQKENI. V trimming: 3 bases; J trimming: 5 bases; junction bases outside the gene matches: 3. CDR3 nucleotides: TGTGCCAGCTCACCGGCGGGACTAGCGGAAAACATTCAGTACTTC. Translated, it gives CASSPAGLAENIQYF.

The V and J genes are TRBV28 and TRBJ2-1; 8 nucleotides agree with TRBD2. The trim removed 4 bases at V and 5 bases at J, leaving 4 bases unmatched. The germline V gene has CDR1 MDHEN and CDR2 SYDVKM. This CDR3 region has 14 residues. CDR3 in DNA: TGTGCCAGCAGTTCGGGAGGGATGGACAATGAGCAGTTCTTC. Encoded protein: CASSSGGMDNEQFF. The variable domain in full, with the rest retrieved from reference TRBV28 and TRBJ2-1, is DVKVTQSSRYLVKRTGEKVFLECVQDMDHENMFWYRQDPGLGLRLIYFSYDVKMKEKGDIPEGYSVSREKKERFSLILESASTNQTSMYLCASSSGGMDNEQFFGPGTRLTVL.

This chain joins TRBV19 and TRBJ1-2; 7 bases line up with TRBD1. The germline V gene has CDR1 LNHDA and CDR2 SQIVND (reference sequence). The CDR3 runs to 14 residues. Germline trimming cut 0 bases from V and 7 bases from J; bases unmatched to any gene: 5. CDR3 nucleotides: TGTGCCAGTAGTATAGATCCAGACAGGGTTGGCTACACCTTC. This gives the protein CASSIDPDRVGYTF.

This clone was detected only once. The chain uses TRBV7-2 and TRBJ1-4; a weak D match, TRBD1 (5 bases). This CDR3 contains 16 residues. Trimming took 0 bases from V and 7 from J, leaving 15 bases between them. The germline V gene encodes CDR1 SGHTA and CDR2 FQGNSA. The CDR3 DNA reads as TGTGCCAGCAGCTTAGCGCGGGGGGTACTCCGTGAAAAACTGTTTTTT. Its protein is CASSLARGVLREKLFF.

The chain is built from TRBV5-8 and TRBJ2-3; TRBD2 aligns across 14 bases. This CDR3 contains 19 residues. Germline V lookup: CDR1 SGHTS, CDR2 YDEGEE. Trimming cost V 3 bases and J 6 bases; bases outside gene matches: 15. CDR3 protein: CASSSGTSGRAGGGDTQYF. The CDR3 region has the DNA TGTGCCAGCAGCTCCGGGACTAGCGGGAGAGCTGGTGGGGGGGATACGCAGTATTTT.

This chain joins TRBV1 and TRBJ1-4; the table's D call, TRBD1, was not checked against the DNA. TRBV1 is recorded as a pseudogene. The CDR3 covers 17 residues. The CDR3 sequence: CTSITQGGQATNEKLFF. The CDR3 nucleotides are TGCACCAGCATTACACAGGGGGGTCAGGCAACTAATGAAAAACTGTTTTTT.

This clone was detected only a few times. The chain uses TRBV5-1 and TRBJ1-4; possible D gene TRBD1, 6 bases. The germline V and J ends were trimmed by 7 bases and 8 bases, with 15 bases remaining between them. Germline V lookup: CDR1 SGHRS, CDR2 YFSETQ. This CDR3 contains 13 residues. CDR3 coding DNA: TGCGCCAGCTCCTCACAGGGTAACGAAAAACTGTTTTTT. Translating it yields CASSSQGNEKLFF.

The table lists this clone with a count of one. The genes are TRBV11-2 and TRBJ2-2; possibly TRBD2 for D (6 bases). The CDR3 runs to 14 residues. V was trimmed by 4 bases and J by 7 bases, leaving 13 bases between them. CDR1 SGHAT and CDR2 FQNNGV come from the germline V gene. The CDR3 DNA is TGTGCCAGCAGCTCCGGGAGTCGGGTCGGGGAGCTGTTTTTT. Its protein is CASSSGSRVGELFF.

The chain has TRBV19 and TRBJ1-1; D unclear. V was cut by 6 bases and J by 8 bases, with 16 bases left in between. Germline lookup yields CDR1 LNHDA and CDR2 SQIVND (reference sequence). CDR3 length: 13 amino acids. CDR3 nucleotide sequence: TGTGCCAGTAGAAACATGAGGGCGGCGGAAGCTTTCTTT. This translates into CASRNMRAAEAFF.

As DNA, the CDR3 is TGTGCCAGCAGTTTAGAGCTGGGGGCCGCTGAAGCTTTCTTT. Translating gives CASSLELGAAEAFF. The chain joins TRBV27 to TRBJ1-1, with D maybe TRBD1 (6 bases). The CDR3 spans 14 residues. V lost 2 bases and J 6 bases, leaving 13 bases between the germline ends. CDR1 is MNHEY, CDR2 SMNVEV, per germline (reference sequence).

The CDR3 DNA sequence: TGTGCCAGCTCCAACCGGTCTGGAAACACCATATATTTT. It translates to CASSNRSGNTIYF. This chain links TRBV18 with TRBJ1-3; D gene unclear. The CDR3 loop spans 13 amino acids. Germline loops: CDR1 KGHSH, CDR2 LQKENI. The V end lost 6 bases, the J end lost 1 base, and 7 bases lay between the germline ends.

This clone was observed once. The chain joins TRBV24-1 to TRBJ1-2, with D unresolved. Per the germline V gene, CDR1 is KGHDR and CDR2 is SFDVKD. There are 15 residues in the CDR3. V was cut by 4 bases and J by 7 bases, with 18 bases left in between. The CDR3 DNA reads as TGTGCCACCAGTGAGGCTCGGGGAGAGGGTGCTGGCTACACCTTC. Residues: CATSEARGEGAGYTF.

This clone appeared once. The V call is TRBV6-1, the J call TRBJ1-1; 8 nucleotides align to TRBD1. CDR3 length: 13 residues. Germline V gene sequence: CDR1 MNHNS, CDR2 SASEGT. V was pared by 0 bases and J by 8 bases, with 2 bases of the junction left unmatched. CDR3: CASSEAWTGEAFF. The CDR3 DNA follows: TGTGCCAGCAGTGAAGCCTGGACAGGGGAAGCTTTCTTT.

The chain uses TRBV19 and TRBJ1-1; no clear D. Looked up from germline, CDR1 is LNHDA and CDR2 is SQIVND (reference sequence). This CDR3 comprises 12 residues. V was trimmed by 5 bases and J by 11 bases, leaving 15 bases between them. Here the CDR3 reads CASSPDLGGAFF. In DNA form, the CDR3 reads TGTGCCAGTAGTCCCGACCTAGGAGGGGCTTTCTTT.

The chain recombines TRBV30 with TRBJ1-5; no reliable D call. Deletions cut 0 bases from V and 2 bases from J, with 5 bases between. CDR3 size: 13 residues. Germline V gives CDR1 GTSNPN, CDR2 SVGIG (reference sequence). CDR3 in DNA: TGTGCCTGGAGTGTAGGAGGCAATCAGCCCCAGCATTTT. Translating it yields CAWSVGGNQPQHF.

This chain uses TRBV3-1 (or the pseudogene TRBV3-2) with TRBJ1-2; TRBD1 matches 8 bases. The germline gives CDR1 LGHDT, CDR2 YNNKEL (reference sequence). CDR3 size: 14 residues. V gave up 3 bases and J gave up 8 bases; unmatched junction bases: 8. CDR3 sequence (DNA): TGTGCCAGCAGCCAGCCGAGGACAGGGAGCGGCTACACCTTC. Its translation is CASSQPRTGSGYTF.

Worth noting for this clone: The junction does not match germline at one end; this may be a read error. The chain employs TRBV5-1 and TRBJ2-3; no clear D. Germline assignment: CDR1 SGHRS and CDR2 YFSETQ. The CDR3 totals 15 residues. In nucleotides, the CDR3 is TGTGCCAGCAGCTCATCCTCTCCCCAGCGAAATACGCAGTATTTT. Translated: CASSSSSPQRNTQYF.

Here the CDR3 DNA reads TGTGCCAGCAGCTTGAGGTACGGGTCCAAAAACATTCAGTACTTC. Protein: CASSLRYGSKNIQYF. V gene TRBV7-2 combines with J gene TRBJ2-4; D gene unclear. The V gene lost 3 bases and the J gene lost 2 bases, with 11 bases spanning the gap. This CDR3 is 15 amino acids long. Germline V gene lookup returns CDR1 SGHTA and CDR2 FQGNSA.

The rearrangement links TRBV24-1 to TRBJ2-2, with D tentatively TRBD2 (5 bases). Trimming removed 0 bases from V and 5 bases from J, with 12 bases in between. The CDR3 runs 16 residues. Germline lookup yields CDR1 KGHDR and CDR2 SFDVKD. CDR3 sequence: CATSDLTLSGTGELFF. The CDR3, as DNA: TGTGCCACCAGTGATTTGACTCTTTCGGGGACCGGGGAGCTGTTTTTT.

The chain employs TRBV28 and TRBJ2-7; weak D call: TRBD1 (6 bases). CDR1 and CDR2 (germline): MDHEN, SYDVKM. V lost 6 bases to trimming and J lost 9 bases, with 18 bases between them. This CDR3 is 13 amino acids long. The CDR3 loop is CASSLRDKEPQYV. CDR3 in DNA: TGTGCCAGCAGCCTCCGGGACAAGGAGCCGCAGTACGTC.

The chain recombines TRBV3-1 (or the pseudogene TRBV3-2) with TRBJ1-1; D unresolved. Germline CDR1 is LGHDT and CDR2 is YNNKEL (reference sequence). The CDR3 consists of 12 residues. Trimming took off 4 bases at V and 1 base at J, with 4 bases between the two ends. CDR3 bases: TGTGCCAGCAGCCCAGGGAACACTGAAGCTTTCTTT. Residues: CASSPGNTEAFF.

V gene TRBV19 combines with J gene TRBJ1-5; D gene unclear. The CDR3 is 13 residues long. V was trimmed by 8 bases and J by 7 bases, leaving 15 bases between them. CDR1 and CDR2 from the germline V gene are LNHDA and SQIVND (reference sequence). The CDR3 region has the DNA TGTGCCAGTCGGGTCGTCGGTTCCCAGCCCCAGCATTTT. The encoded protein is CASRVVGSQPQHF.

This clone was detected only a few times. This sequence joins TRBV9 and TRBJ2-1; TRBD2 agrees at 8 bases. J was trimmed by 8 bases and V by 1 base; bases with no gene match: 8. The CDR3 spans 15 residues. CDR1 SGDLS and CDR2 YYNGEE come from the germline V gene. This CDR3 is CASSVPAGALDEQFF. CDR3 bases: TGTGCCAGCAGCGTACCAGCGGGGGCTCTGGATGAGCAGTTCTTC.

The chain is built from TRBV14 and TRBJ2-2, with 10 bases lining up with TRBD2. Germline V gene lookup returns CDR1 SGHDN and CDR2 FVKESK. Losses at the gene ends were 2 bases for V and 5 bases for J; bases not matched to a gene: 11. The CDR3 consists of 18 residues. CDR3 bases: TGTGCCAGCAGCCAACGGGGATCTAGCGGGAGTGGGACCGGGGAGCTGTTTTTT. Translation gives CASSQRGSSGSGTGELFF.

The J gene is TRBJ1-5, the V gene TRBV12-5; 11 nucleotides agree with TRBD1. The length of the CDR3 is 18 residues. The germline V gene encodes CDR1 LGHNT and CDR2 FRNRAP. The ends lost 5 bases at V and 6 bases at J; junction bases unmatched: 15. The DNA of the CDR3 is TGTGCTAGTGGTCTCCTAGGACAGGGGGCGCGGGGGAGTCAGCCCCAGCATTTT. Its translation: CASGLLGQGARGSQPQHF.

The chain uses TRBV11-2 and TRBJ1-6, with D possibly TRBD1 on 5 matching bases. Germline V gives CDR1 SGHAT, CDR2 FQNNGV. CDR3 length: 12 amino acids. V was pared by 9 bases and J by 8 bases, with 11 bases between. CDR3 nucleotides: TGTGCCAGTGGGGAGGGACATTCACCCCTCCACTTT. Translation: CASGEGHSPLHF.

The CDR3 nucleotides read TGTGCCAGCAGCTTCGGCAGGGGGCAAGTCAGCTACACCTTC. This gives the protein CASSFGRGQVSYTF. The V and J genes are TRBV7-8 and TRBJ1-2, with 8 bases aligning to TRBD1. CDR3 size: 14 residues. The germline V gene has CDR1 SGHVS and CDR2 FQNEAQ. Trimming cost V 3 bases and J 9 bases; bases outside gene matches: 9. The entire variable domain, with the rest obtained from reference TRBV7-8 and TRBJ1-2, is as follows: GAGVSQSPRYKVAKRGQDVALRCDPISGHVSLFWYQQALGQGPEFLTYFQNEAQLDKSGLPSDRFFAERPEGSVSTLKIQRTQQEDSAVYLCASSFGRGQVSYTFGSGTRLTVV.